This entry describes one T cell receptor beta chain. The data stem from a study of CD4 T cells in relation to SARS-CoV-2 and coronaviruses. Before the COVID-19 pandemic, during about 2011-2019, CD4+ T cells were taken from unexposed donors. Measured with immunoSEQ multiplex PCR; TCRdb has only the in-frame clones, and not every one. Of about 64,000 clones detected, 94% appear once; the ten largest clones hold around 0.15%. The germline V and J ends were trimmed by 5 bases and 4 bases, with 15 bases remaining between them. The CDR3 spans 16 residues. Germline loops: CDR1 SGHTA, CDR2 FQGNSA. This sequence was found in a human donor in good health. This chain joins TRBV7-2 and TRBJ2-6, with D possibly called TRBD1 or TRBD2 (7 bases each). Material for sequencing was naive CD4+ T cells from PBMCs. Subset indicated: naive CD4+ T cells isolated by negative enrichment. The CDR3 here is CASSPQGGVGANVLTF. CDR3 DNA sequence: TGTGCCAGCAGCCCCCAGGGGGGGGTAGGGGCCAACGTCCTGACTTTC.